This TCR beta chain originates from a study of T cells in Graves' hyperthyroidism and ophthalmopathy (dated by TCRdb to between 2017 and 2020). A note on the overall study: Peripheral blood samples were taken at the time of initial diagnosis, prior to any treatment. TCR V-J signatures able to tell the groups apart were searched for in a discovery cohort of 95 to 100 patients, of whom more than 40 had Graves' ophthalmopathy and 55 to 65 had stable Graves' hyperthyroidism. Prospective prediction of ophthalmopathy was tested in an independent validation cohort consisting of roughly 20 hyperthyroidism patients and approximately 16 patients who later progressed to ophthalmopathy. The roughly 94 discovery patients were randomly split 7:3 into training and test sets. In addition, the study compared T-cell repertoires in thyroid tissue and in blood from six Graves' hyperthyroidism patients. After blood sampling, hyperthyroidism patients were treated with methimazole at a starting dose of 30 mg daily, and ophthalmopathy patients were treated with high-dose intravenous methylprednisolone. According to the paper, TCR Vbeta CDR3 sequencing was carried out on 135 peripheral blood samples, which came from around 43 ophthalmopathy, roughly 75 hyperthyroidism and approximately 17 progressor patients.

This clonotype was seen repeatedly, ten times or more. The target of this receptor is not known. Per-base qualities were not stored, and no clone one base away is much larger. The TCR beta CDR3 regions were amplified from the RNA transcripts. The first round of RT-PCR for the TCR CDR3 was performed with the HTBI primer set and the Qiagen OneStep RT-PCR kit. Libraries were constructed in a second round of multiplex PCR, after which size selection and purification were carried out. The libraries were sequenced on an Illumina HiSeq2000 using paired-end 100 bp reads. Turning to the authors' computational methods: Raw data were processed with SOAPnuke, discarding reads with adapters, uncalled bases, mean Phred below 15, or no exact constant-primer or identifier match. COPE v1.2.5 was used to merge the high-quality paired reads, and each unique nucleotide sequence was defined as a clonotype. MiTCR v1.1 was used to align clonotypes to the IMGT TRBV, TRBD and TRBJ reference segments. The analysis included only V-J combinations with a frequency above 0.0001, which together covered approximately 99% of the repertoires. A TCS score was defined as the ratio of F50 (clonal expansion) to E x V (chaos), with BLOSUM62-based TCRdist applied between CDR3 peptides within each V-J. Welch's t-statistics and random forest reduced just over 500 V-J features to 10 to 15, which were used in a naive Bayes classifier (R e1071). The public reads were reprocessed in TCRdb via fastp at Q25 and MiXCR, keeping in-frame beta chains. Entries are consolidated by CDR3 protein sequence, retaining the most common genes and DNA. TCRdb's processing, not the authors', yielded these V and J calls. In all, the sample holds around 340,000 distinct CDR3 sequences, and approximately 15% of those were seen once. The ten largest clones capture 33% of the sample.

Stable Graves' hyperthyroidism was defined as no progression to ophthalmopathy during 18 months of follow-up. Hyperthyroidism patients were newly diagnosed, with disease duration under 2 months, and aged 18 to 65 years. Patients with uncontrolled infections, other autoimmune diseases, pregnancy or lactation were excluded. Diagnoses relied on clinical symptoms, serum thyroxine and TRAb, thyroid ultrasound and orbital computed tomography. PBMCs were separated from 10 ml of fresh peripheral blood using Ficoll-Paque density gradient centrifugation. Trizol reagent was used to extract total RNA, and RNA quality was then checked on an Agilent 2100 Bioanalyzer. The CDR3 starts with the cysteine, ends with the phenylalanine, and has 13 residues. The DNA shown is the 39-base CDR3, in frame from base 1. V is reduced by 4 bases and J by 9 bases, leaving a spacing of 15 bases between them. CDR1 and CDR2 are read off the germline V gene as SNHLY and FYNNEI.

Broad study findings and their caveats: In validation, the model predicted progression to ophthalmopathy a median of about 5.9 months before onset, with roughly 68% sensitivity and more than 72% specificity. A model built on a 13 V-J signature distinguished ophthalmopathy from stable hyperthyroidism, reaching around 87% sensitivity and around 81% specificity in cross-validation and 80%/75% in testing. Sample size was not statistically predetermined, and investigators were not blinded to group allocation. Most expanded thyroid clonotypes (frequency above 0.001) were also detected in blood, a finding suggesting that blood repertoires may reflect thyroid immune responses.

This receptor chain uses TRBV2 and TRBJ2-5; there is no confident call for the D gene. Sequencing used blood. The receptor's source is a young man with Graves' hyperthyroidism. The DNA sequence reads TGTGCCAGCAGTGGTCCGGGCCCCTTTCCCCAGTACTTC. The encoded protein is CASSGPGPFPQYF.